This entry describes one T cell receptor beta chain. Antigen unknown. The data are from a study of cytomegalovirus exposure and HLA in healthy donors. Study-level information: Genetic ancestry analysis placed approximately 78% of the roughly 400 donors that were genotyped in the Caucasian-associated cluster.

60 Vbeta and 13 Jbeta primers were used in PCR. Using immunoSEQ multiplex PCR, the repertoire was profiled, and TCRdb retains in-frame clones only, with some absent. The sample includes 120,000 or so clones, around 80% seen only once; the top ten take 1.2%. In germline, CDR1 is MNHNS, CDR2 SASEGT. Germline trimming cut 4 bases from V and 4 bases from J; bases unmatched to any gene: 5. The CDR3 contains 15 residues. General study findings and limits: There were some V segments, including TRBV6-2 and TRBV6-3, excluded as indistinguishable. In presence/absence analyses, roughly uniform sequencing depth across donors was assumed.

The origin of this receptor is a female donor in good health and CMV-seronegative. The chain carries TRBV6-1 and TRBJ2-3; 10 bases line up with TRBD2. Sequenced input: PBMCs. This chain's CDR3 is CASSGSAGGPDTQYF. Written as DNA, the CDR3 is TGTGCCAGCAGTGGCTCAGCGGGAGGGCCAGATACGCAGTATTTT.